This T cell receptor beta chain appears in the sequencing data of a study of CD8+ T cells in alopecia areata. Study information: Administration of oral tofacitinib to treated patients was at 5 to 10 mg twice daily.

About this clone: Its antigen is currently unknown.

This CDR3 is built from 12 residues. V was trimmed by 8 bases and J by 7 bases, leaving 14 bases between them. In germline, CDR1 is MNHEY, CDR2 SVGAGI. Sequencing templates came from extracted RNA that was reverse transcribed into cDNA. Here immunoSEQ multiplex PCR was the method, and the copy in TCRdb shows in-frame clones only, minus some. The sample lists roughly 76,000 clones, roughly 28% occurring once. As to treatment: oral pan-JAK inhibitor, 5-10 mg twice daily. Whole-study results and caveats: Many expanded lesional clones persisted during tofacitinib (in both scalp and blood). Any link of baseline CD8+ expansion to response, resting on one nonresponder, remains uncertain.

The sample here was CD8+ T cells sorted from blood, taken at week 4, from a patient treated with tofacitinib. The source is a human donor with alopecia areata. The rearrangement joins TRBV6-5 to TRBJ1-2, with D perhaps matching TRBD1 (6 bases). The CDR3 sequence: CASGERGPGYTF. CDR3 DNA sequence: TGTGCCAGCGGGGAACGGGGGCCTGGCTACACCTTC.